This TCR beta chain is from a study of human T cells and chemical hapten exposure. In the study overall: Predominantly women, the patients had alopecia areata, totalis or universalis. Findings of the study overall: The formation of large CDR3 similarity clusters by expanded TCRs significantly exceeded that of controls.

This clonotype was seen many times. Antigen: not known. The germline V gene has CDR1 KGHSY and CDR2 FQNENV. CDR3 length: 15 residues. The V gene lost 2 bases and the J gene lost 3 bases, with 13 bases spanning the gap. TCRdb re-analysed the RACE reads in MiXCR, keeping a single row per CDR3 protein. This table holds approximately 88,000 distinct CDR3 sequences, 10% to 15% found once. Time point of the sample: patch test 3, about 24 weeks after DPC sensitization. Stated treatment: therapeutic diphenylcyclopropenone sensitization with weekly scalp DPC. Ahead of each patch test application, blood was drawn.

This TCR was recovered from a woman between 45 and 60 years old with alopecia areata. Some clones in this sample may be carry-over from other donors' samples. The chain couples TRBV16 to TRBJ1-1; D not resolved. The sample here was whole blood, taken in connection with sensitization to the hapten diphenylcyclopropenone (DPC). The CDR3 DNA reads TGTGCCAGCAGCCAAAGACAATTTATCGACACTGAAGCTTTCTTT. Its translation is CASSQRQFIDTEAFF.